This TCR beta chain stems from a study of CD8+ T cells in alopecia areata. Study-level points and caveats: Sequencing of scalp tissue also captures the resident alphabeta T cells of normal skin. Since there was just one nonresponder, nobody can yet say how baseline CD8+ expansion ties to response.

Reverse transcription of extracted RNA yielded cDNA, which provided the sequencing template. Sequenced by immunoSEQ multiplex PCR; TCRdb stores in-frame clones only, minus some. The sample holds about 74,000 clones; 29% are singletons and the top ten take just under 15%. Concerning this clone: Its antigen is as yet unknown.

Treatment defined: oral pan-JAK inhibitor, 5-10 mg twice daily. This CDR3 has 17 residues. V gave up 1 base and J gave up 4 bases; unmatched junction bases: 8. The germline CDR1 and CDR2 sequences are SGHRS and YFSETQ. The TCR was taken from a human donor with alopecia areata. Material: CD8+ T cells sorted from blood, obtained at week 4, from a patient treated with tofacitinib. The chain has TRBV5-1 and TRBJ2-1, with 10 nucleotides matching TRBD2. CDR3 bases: TGCGCCAGCAGCTTGTGGGCTAGCGGGAGCTCATACAATGAGCAGTTCTTC. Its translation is CASSLWASGSSYNEQFF.